This T cell receptor (beta chain) was sequenced for a study of CD8 T cells in ankylosing spondylitis. Comment on this clonotype: What it binds is not known.

J gave up 0 bases and V 2 bases, and 3 bases lay outside the gene matches. Germline V gives CDR1 SGHAT, CDR2 FQNNGV. The CDR3 totals 16 residues. Study findings and constraints: Clones linked to disease were reported to show significant enrichment in matched ankylosing spondylitis synovial fluid.

TCRdb redid the calling of the 5' RACE reads with MiXCR, one entry per CDR3 protein. The repertoire includes around 340,000 distinct CDR3 sequences, roughly 14% of them detected once, and about 1% sits in the top ten. Sequenced: blood, either unsorted or a sorted T cell fraction (not recorded which). This clonotype was sampled from a male donor with ankylosing spondylitis or in good health (not recorded which). The genes are TRBV11-2 and TRBJ2-3, with 9 bases fitting TRBD1. CDR3 loop: CASSLYRGLSTDTQYF. The CDR3 DNA reads TGTGCCAGCAGCTTATACAGGGGGCTTAGCACAGATACGCAGTATTTT. The full variable domain, completed using reference TRBV11-2 and TRBJ2-3, is EAGVAQSPRYKIIEKRQSVAFWCNPISGHATLYWYQQILGQGPKLLIQFQNNGVVDDSQLPKDRFSAERLKGVDSTLKIQPAKLEDSAVYLCASSLYRGLSTDTQYFGPGTRLTVL.